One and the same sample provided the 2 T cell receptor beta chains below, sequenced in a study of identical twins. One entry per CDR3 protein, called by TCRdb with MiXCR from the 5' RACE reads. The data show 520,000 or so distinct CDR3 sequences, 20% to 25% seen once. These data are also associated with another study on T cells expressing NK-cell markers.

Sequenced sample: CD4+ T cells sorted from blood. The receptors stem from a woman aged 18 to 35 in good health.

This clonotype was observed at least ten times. In DNA, the CDR3 is TGCAGTGCCTCAGGTTCCAATCAGCCCCAGCATTTT. Translation gives CSASGSNQPQHF. The J gene is TRBJ1-5, the V gene TRBV20-1, with unresolved D. V was shortened by 6 bases and J by 3 bases, with 9 bases between the two germline ends. This CDR3 spans 12 amino acids. CDR1 is DFQATT, CDR2 SNEGSKA, per germline (reference sequence).

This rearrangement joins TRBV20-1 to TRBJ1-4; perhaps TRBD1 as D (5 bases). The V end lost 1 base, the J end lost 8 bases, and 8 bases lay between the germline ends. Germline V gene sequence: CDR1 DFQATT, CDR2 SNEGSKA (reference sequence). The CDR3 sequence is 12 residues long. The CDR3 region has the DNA TGCAGTGCTAGAGGGCAGGGAGAAAAACTGTTTTTT. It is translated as CSARGQGEKLFF.